The next 30 T cell receptor beta chains were all read from a single sample in a study of CD8+ T cells in alopecia areata. RNA extraction and reverse transcription yielded cDNA as sequencing template. Profiling relied on immunoSEQ multiplex PCR, and the TCRdb table lists in-frame clones only, not all of them. The sample lists about 100,000 clones; 45% to 60% were seen once. The sequencing sample was made of NKG2D-low CD8+ T cells sorted from blood. Every receptor here comes from a human donor with alopecia areata.

The V call is TRBV27, the J call TRBJ1-1; possibly TRBD1 for D (6 bases). The V gene's germline CDR1 is MNHEY and CDR2 SMNVEV (reference sequence). V was cut by 8 bases and J by 0 bases, with 19 bases left in between. The CDR3 contains 16 residues. The CDR3 DNA follows: TGTGCCAGCGGAGTTGAGGCTGGGGGGCTGAACACTGAAGCTTTCTTT. Its protein product is CASGVEAGGLNTEAFF.

The J gene is TRBJ1-3, the V gene TRBV29-1, with D hard to call. Trimming removed 7 bases at V and 4 bases at J, with 8 bases between. Germline loops: CDR1 SQVTM, CDR2 ANQGSEA. The CDR3 spans 11 residues. The CDR3 nucleotides read TGCAGCGCAGACGAAGGAAACACCATATATTTT. It encodes CSADEGNTIYF. Based on the CDR3 plus reference TRBV29-1 and TRBJ1-3, the full variable domain is SAVISQKPSRDICQRGTSLTIQCQVDSQVTMMFWYRQQPGQSLTLIATANQGSEATYESGFVIDKFPISRPNLTFSTLTVSNMSPEDSSIYLCSADEGNTIYFGEGSWLTVV.

The J gene is TRBJ1-2, the V gene TRBV9; unclear D gene. The CDR3 consists of 14 residues. Germline V lookup: CDR1 SGDLS, CDR2 YYNGEE. Trimming took off 4 bases at V and 2 bases at J, with 12 bases between the two ends. The CDR3, as DNA: TGTGCCAGCAGCCATAGTGGGGTAAACTATGGCTACACCTTC. Residues: CASSHSGVNYGYTF.

The rearrangement uses TRBV13 and TRBJ2-5; 16 nucleotides match TRBD2. Germline CDR1 and CDR2: PRHDT and FYEKMQ (reference sequence). V was pared by 5 bases and J by 2 bases, with 8 bases of the junction left unmatched. The CDR3 runs 18 residues. CDR3 nucleotide sequence: TGTGCCAGCAGCCCGGGACTAGCGGGAGGGCCCGGTCAAGAGACCCAGTACTTC. Its protein is CASSPGLAGGPGQETQYF.

The V call is TRBV19, the J call TRBJ2-7, with 11 nucleotides matching TRBD2. The V gene end was trimmed by 9 bases and the J gene end by 5 bases; junction bases not matched to a gene: 12. CDR1 is LNHDA, CDR2 SQIVND, per germline (reference sequence). The CDR3 is 15 amino acids. The CDR3: CASKDGSGRGDEQYF. CDR3 coding DNA: TGTGCCAGCAAGGATGGTAGCGGGAGGGGGGACGAGCAGTACTTC.

The rearrangement uses TRBV27 and TRBJ2-5, with TRBD1 as a possible D gene (6 bases). CDR3 length equals 18 residues. The V and J ends lost 5 bases and 3 bases respectively, with 25 bases between them. Germline V gene data show CDR1 as MNHEY and CDR2 as SMNVEV (reference sequence). CDR3 sequence (DNA): TGTGCCAGCAGTCTTAGACCCCCCGACAGGCGAATAAAAGAGACCCAGTACTTC. Translation: CASSLRPPDRRIKETQYF.

The V and J genes are TRBV4-1 and TRBJ2-1; D gene ambiguous. The CDR3 runs to 16 residues. Trimming cost V 0 bases and J 13 bases, with 22 bases left between them. Per the germline V gene, CDR1 is MGHRA and CDR2 is YSYEKL. The CDR3 DNA follows: TGCGCCAGCAGCCAAGAGAAAACAACGCTTAGTCGAAGACAGTTCTTC. It codes for CASSQEKTTLSRRQFF.

The chain is built from TRBV7-8 and TRBJ2-7, with 8 bases that match TRBD2. V lost 4 bases, J lost 2 bases, and 10 bases stayed unmatched. There are 16 residues in the CDR3. The V gene's germline CDR1 is SGHVS and CDR2 FQNEAQ. This CDR3 is CASSWRGEEQTYEQYF. CDR3 nucleotides: TGTGCCAGCAGCTGGCGGGGGGAGGAGCAAACCTACGAGCAGTACTTC. Supplemented by reference TRBV7-8 and TRBJ2-7, the full variable domain reads GAGVSQSPRYKVAKRGQDVALRCDPISGHVSLFWYQQALGQGPEFLTYFQNEAQLDKSGLPSDRFFAERPEGSVSTLKIQRTQQEDSAVYLCASSWRGEEQTYEQYFGPGTRLTVT.

This clone was seen a few times. This chain uses TRBV14 with TRBJ1-2; no clear D. The CDR3 is 13 amino acids. Trimming pared 5 bases from V and 0 bases from J, leaving 7 bases between. Germline loops: CDR1 SGHDN, CDR2 FVKESK. The CDR3 is CASSSGTNYGYTF. CDR3 nucleotides: TGTGCCAGCAGCTCCGGCACTAACTATGGCTACACCTTC.

V usage is TRBV18 and J usage is TRBJ2-7, with D maybe TRBD2 (6 bases). CDR3 length: 14 residues. Germline lookup yields CDR1 KGHSH and CDR2 LQKENI. V was shortened by 0 bases and J by 6 bases, with 12 bases between the two germline ends. The CDR3 nucleotides are TGTGCCAGCTCACCACCGTTGGGGGGTAGCGAGCAGTACTTC. Translated, it gives CASSPPLGGSEQYF.

This chain uses TRBV28 with TRBJ2-7; the match to TRBD1 covers 8 bases. The CDR3 loop spans 13 amino acids. Trimming removed 5 bases from V and 3 bases from J; junction bases left unmatched: 3. Germline V gives CDR1 MDHEN, CDR2 SYDVKM. CDR3 protein: CASSTGQGYEQYF. In nucleotides, the CDR3 is TGTGCCAGCAGTACCGGACAGGGCTACGAGCAGTACTTC.

The chain combines TRBV29-1 with TRBJ2-7; 7 bases are shared with TRBD2. The CDR3 consists of 14 residues. After removal of 7 bases from V and 1 base from J, the junction contained 10 bases not matched to a gene. From germline, CDR1 is SQVTM and CDR2 ANQGSEA. Here the CDR3 DNA reads TGCAGCGCGAGCACGCGGGAGCGTTCCTACGAGCAGTACTTC. It codes for CSASTRERSYEQYF.

This clone was seen a handful of times. The chain joins TRBV19 to TRBJ2-3; no definite D call. CDR3 size: 13 residues. With 9 bases removed from V and 2 bases from J, the gap between germline ends came to 12 bases. Germline V lookup: CDR1 LNHDA, CDR2 SQIVND (reference sequence). DNA for the CDR3: TGTGCCAGCCGCTGGGGATCCACAGATACGCAGTATTTT. Translation: CASRWGSTDTQYF. Looking up the rest from reference TRBV19 and TRBJ2-3 gives the full variable domain: DGGITQSPKYLFRKEGQNVTLSCEQNLNHDAMYWYRQDPGQGLRLIYYSQIVNDFQKGDIAEGYSVSREKKESFPLTVTSAQKNPTAFYLCASRWGSTDTQYFGPGTRLTVL.

This sequence joins TRBV19 and TRBJ2-7, with a weak D call TRBD2 (5 bases). The germline V gene encodes CDR1 LNHDA and CDR2 SQIVND (reference sequence). This CDR3 region has 13 residues. V dropped 3 bases and J dropped 7 bases, with 13 bases sitting between them. CDR3 sequence: CASSIGNGQEQYF. In DNA form, the CDR3 reads TGTGCCAGTAGTATCGGGAACGGCCAGGAGCAGTACTTC.

This chain connects TRBV7-9 to TRBJ2-1; 15 bases line up with TRBD2. V gave up 5 bases and J gave up 6 bases; unmatched junction bases: 14. Germline V gives CDR1 SEHNR, CDR2 FQNEAQ (reference sequence). This CDR3 is 19 amino acids long. The CDR3 DNA reads TGTGCCAGCAGCCCACCTGCAGGACTAGCGGGAGGGCCGGGCAATGAGCAGTTCTTC. Translated, it gives CASSPPAGLAGGPGNEQFF. Full variable domain (missing parts from reference TRBV7-9 and TRBJ2-1): DTGVSQNPRHKITKRGQNVTFRCDPISEHNRLYWYRQTLGQGPEFLTYFQNEAQLEKSRLLSDRFSAERPKGSFSTLEIQRTEQGDSAMYLCASSPPAGLAGGPGNEQFFGPGTRLTVL.

The table lists this clone with a count of one. This chain joins TRBV2 and TRBJ2-5; D is unresolved. CDR1 and CDR2 from the germline V gene are SNHLY and FYNNEI. The V end lost 5 bases, the J end lost 5 bases, and 3 bases lay between the germline ends. There are 10 residues in the CDR3. The CDR3 nucleotides are TGTGCCAGCAGTTTGGAGACCCAGTACTTC. Translation gives CASSLETQYF.

The chain couples TRBV6-5 to TRBJ2-1; a weak D match, TRBD1 (5 bases). Trimming removed 1 base at V and 5 bases at J, with 9 bases between. Germline V CDR1 and CDR2: MNHEY, SVGAGI. This CDR3 is built from 14 residues. CDR3 sequence (DNA): TGTGCCAGCAGTTACTTCGACAGAAACAATGAGCAGTTCTTC. Its protein product is CASSYFDRNNEQFF.

The rearrangement uses TRBV2 and TRBJ2-4; D could derive from TRBD1 or TRBD2 (6 bases each). The CDR3 runs 14 residues. The germline V gene encodes CDR1 SNHLY and CDR2 FYNNEI. Deletions cut 7 bases from V and 6 bases from J, with 16 bases between. The CDR3 DNA sequence: TGTGCCAGCAAGGAGAGGGGGGCGGGAAACATTCAGTACTTC. Translating it yields CASKERGAGNIQYF.

The sample holds one count of this clone. The chain has TRBV12-5 and TRBJ2-7; no firm D call. V was trimmed by 3 bases and J by 4 bases, leaving 13 bases between them. The V gene's germline CDR1 is LGHNT and CDR2 FRNRAP. The CDR3 consists of 14 residues. The CDR3 region is CASGFITDQYEQYF. Here the CDR3 DNA reads TGTGCTAGTGGTTTTATCACAGACCAATACGAGCAGTACTTC.

The chain combines TRBV15 with TRBJ2-7; TRBD1 aligns across 7 bases. The ends lost 6 bases at V and 5 bases at J; junction bases unmatched: 7. Germline V CDR1 and CDR2: LNHNV, YYDKDF (reference sequence). The CDR3 runs 13 residues. CDR3 nucleotides: TGTGCCACCAGGGCGGACAGGCTTAACGAGCAGTACTTC. The encoded protein is CATRADRLNEQYF.

The rearrangement joins TRBV6-6 to TRBJ1-1, with no clear D. CDR3 length: 14 residues. Germline values: CDR1 MNHNY, CDR2 SVGAGI (reference sequence). The ends were cut back, 2 bases at V and 1 base at J, with 8 bases in the middle. The chain's CDR3 is CASSYVVQNTEAFF. The CDR3 DNA is TGTGCCAGCAGTTACGTGGTCCAGAACACTGAAGCTTTCTTT.

This sequence joins TRBV9 and TRBJ2-5; D might be TRBD2 (5 bases). This CDR3 has 12 residues. Trimming pared 3 bases from V and 5 bases from J, leaving 8 bases between. CDR1 and CDR2 (germline): SGDLS, YYNGEE. This chain's CDR3 is CASSATGETQYF. The CDR3 coding sequence is TGTGCCAGCAGCGCCACGGGGGAGACCCAGTACTTC.

The genes are TRBV27 and TRBJ2-3, with D perhaps TRBD2 (7 bases). The CDR3 length is 15 residues. Germline V CDR1 and CDR2: MNHEY, SMNVEV (reference sequence). V was pared by 6 bases and J by 4 bases, with 17 bases between. CDR3: CASSLRGGPADTQYF. DNA of the CDR3: TGTGCCAGCAGCCTAAGGGGGGGCCCGGCAGATACGCAGTATTTT.

About this clone itself: Within the sample, other DNA sequences also encode this same CDR3. The CDR3 DNA reads as TGTGCCAGCAGCCCCGGCACTGAAGCTTTCTTT. This translates into CASSPGTEAFF. The genes are TRBV28 and TRBJ1-1; D call uncertain. Per germline, CDR1 MDHEN and CDR2 SYDVKM. The germline V and J ends were trimmed by 6 bases and 4 bases, with 6 bases remaining between them. This CDR3 is built from 11 residues.

As for this clone: Other DNA variants within this sample encode the same CDR3. The chain is built from TRBV5-1 and TRBJ1-1, with D uncertain. The ends were cut back, 2 bases at V and 4 bases at J, with 6 bases in the middle. The CDR3 length is 12 residues. Germline lookup yields CDR1 SGHRS and CDR2 YFSETQ. The CDR3 sequence is CASSLLGTEAFF. CDR3 bases: TGCGCCAGCAGCTTACTGGGCACTGAAGCTTTCTTT.

This clone was counted between two and nine times. V usage is TRBV4-1 and J usage is TRBJ2-1; possibly TRBD1 for D (6 bases). Germline CDR1 MGHRA, CDR2 YSYEKL. The CDR3 has 14 amino acids. The V end was cut by 0 bases, the J end by 3 bases, with 6 bases between. CDR3 sequence reads: CASSQEGGYNEQFF. As DNA, the CDR3 is TGCGCCAGCAGCCAAGAAGGGGGCTACAATGAGCAGTTCTTC.

CDR3 in amino acids: CASSLTPGGNPTDTQYF. The DNA for the CDR3 is TGTGCCAGCAGTTTGACCCCGGGTGGGAACCCGACAGATACGCAGTATTTT. The rearrangement links TRBV27 to TRBJ2-3, with D unclear. Germline assignment: CDR1 MNHEY and CDR2 SMNVEV (reference sequence). The CDR3 is 17 amino acids. Trimming stripped 3 bases from V and 3 bases from J, with 19 bases between.

With regard to this clone: This sample also contains other DNA sequences that code for the same CDR3. The V and J genes are TRBV9 and TRBJ2-1; D not certain. The germline V gene encodes CDR1 SGDLS and CDR2 YYNGEE. The CDR3 has 13 residues. V lost 0 bases, J lost 4 bases, and 5 bases lay in between. CDR3 bases: TGTGCCAGCAGCGTAGCCAGTTACAATGAGCAGTTCTTC. Translation: CASSVASYNEQFF.

This clone was observed once. V usage is TRBV10-2 and J usage is TRBJ2-1; 7 nucleotides agree with TRBD2. The CDR3 totals 12 residues. Germline V gene data show CDR1 as WSHSY and CDR2 as SAAADI. The V and J ends lost 10 bases and 3 bases, in that order; junction bases with no gene match: 3. The CDR3 region has the DNA TGCGCCACCCAGCGGGACTACAATGAGCAGTTCTTC. Protein sequence: CATQRDYNEQFF.

The chain links TRBV29-1 to TRBJ1-2; D gene unclear. The CDR3 sequence is 11 residues long. The germline V gene encodes CDR1 SQVTM and CDR2 ANQGSEA. Trimming took 1 base from V and 11 from J, leaving 11 bases between them. The CDR3 sequence is CSVEVRKGYTF. CDR3 sequence (DNA): TGCAGCGTTGAAGTACGAAAAGGGTACACCTTC.